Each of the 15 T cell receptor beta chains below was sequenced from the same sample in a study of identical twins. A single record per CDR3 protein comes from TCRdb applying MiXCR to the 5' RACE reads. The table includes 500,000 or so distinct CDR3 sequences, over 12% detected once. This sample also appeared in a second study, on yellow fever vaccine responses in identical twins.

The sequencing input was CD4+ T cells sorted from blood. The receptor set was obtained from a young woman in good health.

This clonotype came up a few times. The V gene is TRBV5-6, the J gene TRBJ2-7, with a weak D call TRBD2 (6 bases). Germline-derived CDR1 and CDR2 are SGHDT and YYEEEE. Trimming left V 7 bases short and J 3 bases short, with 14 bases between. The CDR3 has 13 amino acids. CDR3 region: CASGGTNRYEQYF. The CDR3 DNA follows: TGTGCCAGCGGAGGGACGAACCGCTACGAGCAGTACTTC.

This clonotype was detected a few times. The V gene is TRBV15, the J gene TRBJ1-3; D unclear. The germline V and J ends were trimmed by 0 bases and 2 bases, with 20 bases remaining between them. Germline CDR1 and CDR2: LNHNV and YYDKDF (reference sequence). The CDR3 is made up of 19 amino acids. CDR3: CATSRELLGPVKAGNTIYF. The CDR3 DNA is TGTGCCACCAGCAGAGAGCTACTCGGGCCCGTGAAAGCTGGAAACACCATATATTTT.

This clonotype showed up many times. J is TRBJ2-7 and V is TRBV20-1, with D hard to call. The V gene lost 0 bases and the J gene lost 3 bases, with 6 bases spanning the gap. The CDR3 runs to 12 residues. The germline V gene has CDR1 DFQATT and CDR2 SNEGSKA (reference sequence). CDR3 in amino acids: CSAREGFYEQYF. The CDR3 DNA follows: TGCAGTGCTAGAGAGGGCTTCTACGAGCAGTACTTC.

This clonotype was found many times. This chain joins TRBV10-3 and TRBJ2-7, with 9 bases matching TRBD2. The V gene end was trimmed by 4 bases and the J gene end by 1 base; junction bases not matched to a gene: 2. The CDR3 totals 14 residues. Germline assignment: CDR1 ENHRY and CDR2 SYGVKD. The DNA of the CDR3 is TGTGCCATCAGTGCGACTAGCGGTTCCTACGAGCAGTACTTC. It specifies CAISATSGSYEQYF.

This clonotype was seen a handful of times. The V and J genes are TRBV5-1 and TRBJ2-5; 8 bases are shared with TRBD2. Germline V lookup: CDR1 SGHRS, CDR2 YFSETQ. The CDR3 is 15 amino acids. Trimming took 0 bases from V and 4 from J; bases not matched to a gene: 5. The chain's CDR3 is CASSLGLAFGETQYF. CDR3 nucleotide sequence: TGCGCCAGCAGCTTGGGACTAGCGTTCGGAGAGACCCAGTACTTC.

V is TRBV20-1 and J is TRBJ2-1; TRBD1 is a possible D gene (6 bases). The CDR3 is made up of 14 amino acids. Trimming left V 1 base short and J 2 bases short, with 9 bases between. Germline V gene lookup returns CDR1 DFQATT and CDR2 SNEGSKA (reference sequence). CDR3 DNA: TGCAGTGCTAGAGCGACAGGCCCCTACAATGAGCAGTTCTTC. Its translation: CSARATGPYNEQFF.

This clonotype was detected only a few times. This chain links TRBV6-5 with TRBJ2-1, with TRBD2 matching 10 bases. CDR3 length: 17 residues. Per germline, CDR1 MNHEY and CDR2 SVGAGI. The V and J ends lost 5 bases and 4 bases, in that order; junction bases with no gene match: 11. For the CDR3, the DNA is TGTGCCAGCAGTCACGGGGCTAGCGGGGGATTTTACAATGAGCAGTTCTTC. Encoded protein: CASSHGASGGFYNEQFF.

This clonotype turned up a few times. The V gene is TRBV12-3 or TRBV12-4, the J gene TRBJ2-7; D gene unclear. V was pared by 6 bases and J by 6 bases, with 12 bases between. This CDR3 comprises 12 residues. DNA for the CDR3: TGTGCCAGCAGCCGGCTATTCGGCGAGCAGTACTTC. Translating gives CASSRLFGEQYF.

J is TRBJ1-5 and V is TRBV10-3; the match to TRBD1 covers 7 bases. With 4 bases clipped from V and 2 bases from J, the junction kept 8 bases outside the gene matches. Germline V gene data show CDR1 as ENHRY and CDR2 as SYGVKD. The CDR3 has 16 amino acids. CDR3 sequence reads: CAISGDRVMGNQPQHF. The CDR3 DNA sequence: TGTGCCATCAGTGGCGACAGGGTAATGGGCAATCAGCCCCAGCATTTT.

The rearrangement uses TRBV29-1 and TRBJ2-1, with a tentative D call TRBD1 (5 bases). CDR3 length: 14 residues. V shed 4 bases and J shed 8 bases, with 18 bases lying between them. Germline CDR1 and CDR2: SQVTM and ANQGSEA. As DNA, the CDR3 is TGCAGCGTTGCTATCGGTACAGGCGGCGATGAGCAGTTCTTC. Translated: CSVAIGTGGDEQFF.

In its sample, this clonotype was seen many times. Here the CDR3 DNA reads TGTGCCACCAGCGACAGTTTCGAGCAGTACTTC. Translating it yields CATSDSFEQYF. V and J are TRBV24-1 and TRBJ2-7; a possible D gene is TRBD1 (5 bases). Deletions cut 7 bases from V and 6 bases from J, with 9 bases between. From germline, CDR1 is KGHDR and CDR2 SFDVKD. The CDR3 spans 11 residues.

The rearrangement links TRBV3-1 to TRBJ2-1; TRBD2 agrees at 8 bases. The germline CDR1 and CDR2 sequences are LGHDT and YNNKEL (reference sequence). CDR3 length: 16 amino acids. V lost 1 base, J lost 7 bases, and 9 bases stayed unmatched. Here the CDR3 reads CASSQVWSGGSNEQFF. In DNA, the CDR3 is TGTGCCAGCAGCCAAGTTTGGAGCGGGGGCTCAAATGAGCAGTTCTTC.

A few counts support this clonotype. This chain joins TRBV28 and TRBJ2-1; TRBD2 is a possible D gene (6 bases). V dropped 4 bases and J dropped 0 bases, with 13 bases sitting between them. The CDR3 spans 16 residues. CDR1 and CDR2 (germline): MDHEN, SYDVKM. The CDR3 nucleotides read TGTGCCAGCAGTTCATCTAGCGCAAGCTCCTACAATGAGCAGTTCTTC. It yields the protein CASSSSSASSYNEQFF.

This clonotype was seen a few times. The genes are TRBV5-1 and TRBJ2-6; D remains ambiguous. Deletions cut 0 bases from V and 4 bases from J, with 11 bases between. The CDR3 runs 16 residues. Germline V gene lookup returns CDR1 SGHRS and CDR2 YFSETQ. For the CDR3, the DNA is TGCGCCAGCAGCTTGGGGGGTCCACGGGGGGCCAACGTCCTGACTTTC. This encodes CASSLGGPRGANVLTF. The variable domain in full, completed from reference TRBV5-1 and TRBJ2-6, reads KAGVTQTPRYLIKTRGQQVTLSCSPISGHRSVSWYQQTPGQGLQFLFEYFSETQRNKGNFPGRFSGRQFSNSRSEMNVSTLELGDSALYLCASSLGGPRGANVLTFGAGSRLTVL.

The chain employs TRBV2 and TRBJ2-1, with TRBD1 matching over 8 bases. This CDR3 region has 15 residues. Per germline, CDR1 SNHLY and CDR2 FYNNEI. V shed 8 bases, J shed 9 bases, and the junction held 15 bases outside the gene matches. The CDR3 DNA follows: TGTGCCAGCGGCCAGACAGGGGCCCGCCGGAGTGAGCAGTTCTTC. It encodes CASGQTGARRSEQFF.